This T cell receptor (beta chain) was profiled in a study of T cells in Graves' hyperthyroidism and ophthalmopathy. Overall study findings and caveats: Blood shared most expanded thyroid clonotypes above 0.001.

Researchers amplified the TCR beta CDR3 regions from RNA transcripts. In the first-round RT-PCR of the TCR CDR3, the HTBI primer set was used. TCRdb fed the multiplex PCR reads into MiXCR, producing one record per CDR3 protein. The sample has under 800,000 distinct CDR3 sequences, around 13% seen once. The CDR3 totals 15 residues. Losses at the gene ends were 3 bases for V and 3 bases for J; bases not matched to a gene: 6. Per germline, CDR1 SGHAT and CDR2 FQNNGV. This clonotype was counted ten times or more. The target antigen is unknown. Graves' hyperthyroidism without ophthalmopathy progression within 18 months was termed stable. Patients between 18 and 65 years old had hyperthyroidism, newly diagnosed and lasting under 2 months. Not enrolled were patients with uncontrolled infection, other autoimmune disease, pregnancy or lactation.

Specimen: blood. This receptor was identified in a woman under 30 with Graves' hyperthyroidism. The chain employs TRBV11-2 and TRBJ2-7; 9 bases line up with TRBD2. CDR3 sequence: CASSFGLAGYYEQYF. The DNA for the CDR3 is TGTGCCAGCAGCTTCGGGCTAGCGGGGTACTACGAGCAGTACTTC.